The source of this T cell receptor beta chain is a study of OX40 agonist ivuxolimab in advanced cancers. Study-level background: People in dose escalation had one of these cancers: hepatocellular carcinoma, melanoma, renal cell or head and neck cancer.

This clone was found a few times. The antigen is not known. The CDR3 covers 15 residues. The germline V and J ends were trimmed by 9 bases and 1 base, with 16 bases remaining between them. CDR1 and CDR2 from the germline V gene are WNHNN and SYGVQD (reference sequence). Method: immunoSEQ multiplex PCR; TCRdb's copy keeps in-frame clones and lacks some. Here the sample spans 24,000 or so clones, approximately 79% being singletons. Study results and caveats: In the 0.1 to 3.0 mg/kg range, CD4+ and CD8+ blood T cells had expanded clonally by week 6. Antigen specificity of clonally expanded peripheral T cells was not established.

V usage is TRBV10-1 and J usage is TRBJ1-3; a possible D gene is TRBD1 (6 bases). The specimen comprised CD4+ or CD8+ T cells sorted from blood, sampled in a trial of the OX40 agonist ivuxolimab. This receptor was taken from an adult with an advanced solid tumor such as melanoma, head and neck, liver or kidney cancer. The chain's CDR3 is CARTLGQISGNTIYF. The CDR3 nucleotides are TGCGCCAGAACCCTTGGACAGATATCTGGAAACACCATATATTTT.